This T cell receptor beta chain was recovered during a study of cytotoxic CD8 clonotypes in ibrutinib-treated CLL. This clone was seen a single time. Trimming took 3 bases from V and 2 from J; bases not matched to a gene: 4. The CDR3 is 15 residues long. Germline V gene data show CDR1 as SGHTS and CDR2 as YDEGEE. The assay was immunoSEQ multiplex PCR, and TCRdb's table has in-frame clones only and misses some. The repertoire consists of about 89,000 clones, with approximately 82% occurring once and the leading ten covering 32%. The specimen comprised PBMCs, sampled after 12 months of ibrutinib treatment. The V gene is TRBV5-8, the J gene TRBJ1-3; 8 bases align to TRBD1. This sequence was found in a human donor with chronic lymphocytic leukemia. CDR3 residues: CASSSDRVPGNTIYF. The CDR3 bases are TGTGCCAGCAGCTCGGACAGGGTCCCTGGAAACACCATATATTTT.